A selection of T cell receptor beta chains follows, all from one sample in a study of blood T cell repertoires in COVID-19. Produced via immunoSEQ multiplex PCR; TCRdb's table is partial and in-frame only. The sample shows under 500,000 clones, roughly nine tenths of them seen only once. The sequencing input was PBMCs or T cells enriched from blood (not recorded which). The receptors come from a man aged 25-40 years who had recovered from COVID-19. Each CDR3 is given with its conserved first and last residue. Each record gives: J gene, V gene, clone size, D gene, CDR3 DNA, CDR3 protein. A D gene is named only where the DNA matches it firmly. Expanded clones are given a class, and other clones once, few, many or no size at all.

j_gene: TRBJ1-6
v_gene: TRBV3-1/TRBV3-2
abundance: NA
d_gene: TRBD1
CDR3nt: TGTGCCAGCAGCCAAGCAGGGGGCGGAAATTCACCCCTCCACTTT
CDR3aa: CASSQAGGGNSPLHF

j_gene: TRBJ1-6
v_gene: TRBV19
abundance: NA
d_gene: NA
CDR3nt: TGTGCCAGTAGTATAGAGGAGGATTCACCCCTCCACTTT
CDR3aa: CASSIEEDSPLHF

j_gene: TRBJ2-3
v_gene: TRBV27
abundance: NA
d_gene: TRBD2
CDR3nt: TGTGCCAGCAAAAAAACTAGCGGGAGAGATGGCACAGATACGCAGTATTTT
CDR3aa: CASKKTSGRDGTDTQYF

j_gene: TRBJ2-3
v_gene: TRBV24-1
abundance: NA
d_gene: NA
CDR3nt: TGTGCCACCAGTGACGGTGGTTTTGGCACAGATACGCAGTATTTT
CDR3aa: CATSDGGFGTDTQYF

j_gene: TRBJ2-3
v_gene: TRBV7-9
abundance: NA
d_gene: NA
CDR3nt: TGTGCCAGCAGCTTAGTTGGGCAGGTCAGCACAGATACGCAGTATTTT
CDR3aa: CASSLVGQVSTDTQYF

j_gene: TRBJ1-2
v_gene: TRBV12-3/TRBV12-4
abundance: NA
d_gene: TRBD1
CDR3nt: TGTGCCAGCAGTTCCGACAGGGCATATGGCTACACCTTC
CDR3aa: CASSSDRAYGYTF

j_gene: TRBJ1-1
v_gene: TRBV30
abundance: NA
d_gene: NA
CDR3nt: TGTGCCCAGCGGGGCAACTCGGGCACTGAAGCTTTCTTT
CDR3aa: CAQRGNSGTEAFF

j_gene: TRBJ2-3
v_gene: TRBV5-8
abundance: NA
d_gene: NA
CDR3nt: TGTGCCAGCAGCTCCAGGGCCCCCGGAGATACGCAGTATTTT
CDR3aa: CASSSRAPGDTQYF

j_gene: TRBJ1-3
v_gene: TRBV19
abundance: once
d_gene: TRBD1
CDR3nt: TGTGCCAGTAGTATTTCGACAGGGAAGAGCACCATATATTTT
CDR3aa: CASSISTGKSTIYF

j_gene: TRBJ1-5
v_gene: TRBV7-9
abundance: NA
d_gene: NA
CDR3nt: TGTGCCAGCACAACAGGCTTAAGCAATCAGCCCCAGCATTTT
CDR3aa: CASTTGLSNQPQHF